What follows is one TCR beta chain and its context. Unique molecular identifiers were built into the TCRbeta library. MiXCR, applied by TCRdb to the PCR reads, yields one record per CDR3 protein. The sample yields almost 400,000 distinct CDR3 sequences, roughly 22% seen once. V trimming: 6 bases; J trimming: 1 base; junction bases outside the gene matches: 7. This CDR3 contains 16 residues. Germline loops: CDR1 SEHNR, CDR2 FQNEAQ (reference sequence). The data are from a study of T-cell reconstitution after alpha-beta-depleted transplantation in children. The sequence derives from a human donor who donated a stem cell graft to a child with acute myeloid leukemia. The material sequenced was PBMCs from the stem cell graft donor, taken from the stem cell graft. The chain has TRBV7-9 and TRBJ1-1; 11 positions agree with TRBD1. This CDR3 is CASSSGQGVKNTEAFF. The CDR3 DNA follows: TGTGCCAGCAGTTCGGGACAGGGGGTAAAGAACACTGAAGCTTTCTTT.